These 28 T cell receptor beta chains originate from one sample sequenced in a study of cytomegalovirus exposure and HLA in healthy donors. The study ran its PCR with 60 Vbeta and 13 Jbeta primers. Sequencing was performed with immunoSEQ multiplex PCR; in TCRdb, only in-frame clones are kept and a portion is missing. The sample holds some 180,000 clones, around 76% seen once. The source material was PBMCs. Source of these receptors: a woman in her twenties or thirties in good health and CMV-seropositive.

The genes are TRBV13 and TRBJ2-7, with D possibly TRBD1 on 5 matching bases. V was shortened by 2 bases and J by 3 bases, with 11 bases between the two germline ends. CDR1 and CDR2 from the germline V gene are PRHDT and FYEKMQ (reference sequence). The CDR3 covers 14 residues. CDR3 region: CASSLRAGYYEQYF. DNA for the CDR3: TGTGCCAGCAGCTTAAGGGCAGGGTACTACGAGCAGTACTTC.

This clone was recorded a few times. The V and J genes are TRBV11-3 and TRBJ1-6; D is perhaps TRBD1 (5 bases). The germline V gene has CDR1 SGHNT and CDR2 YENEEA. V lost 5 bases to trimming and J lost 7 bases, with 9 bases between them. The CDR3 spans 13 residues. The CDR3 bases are TGTGCCAGCAGCCCTCGGGGGAATTCACCCCTCCACTTT. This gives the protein CASSPRGNSPLHF.

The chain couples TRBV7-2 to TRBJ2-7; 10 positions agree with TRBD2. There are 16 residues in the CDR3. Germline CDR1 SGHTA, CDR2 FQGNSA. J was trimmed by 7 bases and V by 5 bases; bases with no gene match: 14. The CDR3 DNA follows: TGTGCCAGCAGCCTCCCGTCAGCGGGGGGGCCAAGGGAGCAGTACTTC. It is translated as CASSLPSAGGPREQYF.

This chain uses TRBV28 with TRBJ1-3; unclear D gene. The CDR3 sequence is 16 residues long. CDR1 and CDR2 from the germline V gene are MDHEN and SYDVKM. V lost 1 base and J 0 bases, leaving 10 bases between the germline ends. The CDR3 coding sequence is TGTGCCAGCAGTTTATTCCCCAATCCCTCTGGAAACACCATATATTTT. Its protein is CASSLFPNPSGNTIYF.

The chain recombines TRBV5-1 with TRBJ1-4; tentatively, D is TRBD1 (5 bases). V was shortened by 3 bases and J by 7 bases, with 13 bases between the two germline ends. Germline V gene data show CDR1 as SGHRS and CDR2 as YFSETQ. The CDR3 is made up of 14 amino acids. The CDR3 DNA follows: TGCGCCAGCAGCTCAGGGCCCTATGGTGAAAAACTGTTTTTT. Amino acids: CASSSGPYGEKLFF. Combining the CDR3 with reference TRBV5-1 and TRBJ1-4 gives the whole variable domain KAGVTQTPRYLIKTRGQQVTLSCSPISGHRSVSWYQQTPGQGLQFLFEYFSETQRNKGNFPGRFSGRQFSNSRSEMNVSTLELGDSALYLCASSSGPYGEKLFFGSGTQLSVL.

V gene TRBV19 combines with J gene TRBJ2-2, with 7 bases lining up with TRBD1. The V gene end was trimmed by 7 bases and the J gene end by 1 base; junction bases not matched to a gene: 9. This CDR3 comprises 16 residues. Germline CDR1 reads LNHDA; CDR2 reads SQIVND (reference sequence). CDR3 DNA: TGTGCCAGTACTCGGGCCGGGACAGTGAACACCGGGGAGCTGTTTTTT. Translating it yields CASTRAGTVNTGELFF.

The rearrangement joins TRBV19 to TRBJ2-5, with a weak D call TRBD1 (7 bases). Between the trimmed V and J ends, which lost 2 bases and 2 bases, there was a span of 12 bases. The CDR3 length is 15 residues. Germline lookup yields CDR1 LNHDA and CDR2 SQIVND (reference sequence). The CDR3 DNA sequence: TGTGCCAGTAGTATAATCCAGGGGGGACAAGAGACCCAGTACTTC. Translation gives CASSIIQGGQETQYF.

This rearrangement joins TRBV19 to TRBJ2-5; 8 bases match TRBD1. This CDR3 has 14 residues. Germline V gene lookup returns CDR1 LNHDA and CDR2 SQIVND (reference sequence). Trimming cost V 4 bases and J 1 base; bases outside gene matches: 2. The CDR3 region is CASSTDRGQETQYF. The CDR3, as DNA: TGTGCCAGTAGTACCGACAGGGGCCAAGAGACCCAGTACTTC.

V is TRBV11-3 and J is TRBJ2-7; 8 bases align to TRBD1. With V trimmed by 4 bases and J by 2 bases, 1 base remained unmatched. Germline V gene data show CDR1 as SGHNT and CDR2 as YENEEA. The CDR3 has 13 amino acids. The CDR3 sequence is CASSSRGPYEQYF. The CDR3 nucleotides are TGTGCCAGCAGCTCCAGGGGGCCCTACGAGCAGTACTTC.

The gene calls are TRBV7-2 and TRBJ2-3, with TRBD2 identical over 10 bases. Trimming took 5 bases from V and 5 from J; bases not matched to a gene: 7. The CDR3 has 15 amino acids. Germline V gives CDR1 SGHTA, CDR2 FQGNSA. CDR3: CASSQAGGRVDTQYF. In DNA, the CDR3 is TGTGCCAGCAGCCAAGCGGGGGGGCGGGTAGATACGCAGTATTTT.

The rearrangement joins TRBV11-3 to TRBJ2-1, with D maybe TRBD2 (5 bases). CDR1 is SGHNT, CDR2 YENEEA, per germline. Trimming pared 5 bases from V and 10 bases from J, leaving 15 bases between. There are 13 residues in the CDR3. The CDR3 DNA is TGTGCCAGCAGCAACGGAGAGGGCCGGGAGCAGTTCTTC. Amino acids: CASSNGEGREQFF.

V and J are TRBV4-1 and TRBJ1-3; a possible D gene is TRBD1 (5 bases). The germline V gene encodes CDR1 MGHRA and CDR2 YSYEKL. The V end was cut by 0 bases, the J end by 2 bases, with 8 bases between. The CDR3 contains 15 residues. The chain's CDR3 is CASSQDGRAGNTIYF. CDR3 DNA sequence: TGCGCCAGCAGCCAAGACGGCAGGGCTGGAAACACCATATATTTT.

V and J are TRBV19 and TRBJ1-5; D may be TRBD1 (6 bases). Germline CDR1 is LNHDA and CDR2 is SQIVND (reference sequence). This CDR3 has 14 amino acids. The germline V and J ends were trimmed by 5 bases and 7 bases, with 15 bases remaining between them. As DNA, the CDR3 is TGTGCCAGTAGTCCCCCAGGGGAAGGACAGCCCCAGCATTTT. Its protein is CASSPPGEGQPQHF. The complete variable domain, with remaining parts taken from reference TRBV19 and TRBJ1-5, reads DGGITQSPKYLFRKEGQNVTLSCEQNLNHDAMYWYRQDPGQGLRLIYYSQIVNDFQKGDIAEGYSVSREKKESFPLTVTSAQKNPTAFYLCASSPPGEGQPQHFGDGTRLSIL.

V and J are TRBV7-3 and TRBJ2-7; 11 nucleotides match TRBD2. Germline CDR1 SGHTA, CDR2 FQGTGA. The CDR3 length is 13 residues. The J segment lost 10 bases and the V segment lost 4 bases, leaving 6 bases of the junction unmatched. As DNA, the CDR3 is TGTGCCAGCAGCTCCTCGACTAGCGGGGTTCAGTACTTC. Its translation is CASSSSTSGVQYF.

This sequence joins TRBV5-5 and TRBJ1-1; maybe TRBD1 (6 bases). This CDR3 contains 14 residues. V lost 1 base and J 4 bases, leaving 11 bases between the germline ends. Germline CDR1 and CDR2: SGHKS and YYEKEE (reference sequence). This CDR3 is CASSLTGMITEAFF. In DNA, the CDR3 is TGTGCCAGCAGCTTGACAGGGATGATCACTGAAGCTTTCTTT.

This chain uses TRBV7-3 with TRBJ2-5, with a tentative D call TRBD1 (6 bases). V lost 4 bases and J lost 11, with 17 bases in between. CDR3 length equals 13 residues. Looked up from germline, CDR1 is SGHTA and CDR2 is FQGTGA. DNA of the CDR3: TGTGCCAGCAGCTCATGGACCCGGCAGGGGCAGTACTTC. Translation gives CASSSWTRQGQYF. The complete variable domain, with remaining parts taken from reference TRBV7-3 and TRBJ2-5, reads GAGVSQTPSNKVTEKGKYVELRCDPISGHTALYWYRQSLGQGPEFLIYFQGTGAADDSGLPNDRFFAVRPEGSVSTLKIQRTERGDSAVYLCASSSWTRQGQYFGPGTRLLVL.

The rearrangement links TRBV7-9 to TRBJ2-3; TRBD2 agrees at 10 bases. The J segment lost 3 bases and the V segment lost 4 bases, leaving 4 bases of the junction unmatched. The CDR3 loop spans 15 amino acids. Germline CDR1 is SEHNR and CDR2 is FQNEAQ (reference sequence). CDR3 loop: CASSSSGGRTDTQYF. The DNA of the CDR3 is TGTGCCAGCAGCTCTAGCGGGGGTAGGACAGATACGCAGTATTTT.

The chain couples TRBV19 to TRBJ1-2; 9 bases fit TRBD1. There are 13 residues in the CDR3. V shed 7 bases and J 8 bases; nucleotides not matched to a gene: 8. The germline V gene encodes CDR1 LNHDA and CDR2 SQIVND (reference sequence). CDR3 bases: TGTGCCAGTACCCCACAGGGGGCATCCGGCTACACCTTC. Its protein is CASTPQGASGYTF.

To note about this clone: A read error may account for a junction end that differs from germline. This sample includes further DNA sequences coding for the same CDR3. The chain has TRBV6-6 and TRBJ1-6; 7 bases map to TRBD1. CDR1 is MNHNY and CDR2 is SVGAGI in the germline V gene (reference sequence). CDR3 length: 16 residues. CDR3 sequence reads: CASSYPKQGPNSPLHF. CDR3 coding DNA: TGTGCCAGCAGTTACCCGAAACAGGGGCCGAATTCCCCCCTCCACTTT.

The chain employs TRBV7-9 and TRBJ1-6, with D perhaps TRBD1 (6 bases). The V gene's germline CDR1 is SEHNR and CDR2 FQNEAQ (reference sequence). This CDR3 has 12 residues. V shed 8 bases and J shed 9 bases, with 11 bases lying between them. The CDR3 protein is CASGTWGSPLHF. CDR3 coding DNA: TGTGCCAGCGGGACATGGGGTTCACCCCTCCACTTT.

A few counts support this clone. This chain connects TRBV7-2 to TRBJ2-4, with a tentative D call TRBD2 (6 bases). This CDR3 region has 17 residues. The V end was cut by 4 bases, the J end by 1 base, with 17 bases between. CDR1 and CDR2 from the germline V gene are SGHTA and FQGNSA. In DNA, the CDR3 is TGTGCCAGCAGCTCCCACACCTTTGCGGGGGCCAAAAACATTCAGTACTTC. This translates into CASSSHTFAGAKNIQYF.

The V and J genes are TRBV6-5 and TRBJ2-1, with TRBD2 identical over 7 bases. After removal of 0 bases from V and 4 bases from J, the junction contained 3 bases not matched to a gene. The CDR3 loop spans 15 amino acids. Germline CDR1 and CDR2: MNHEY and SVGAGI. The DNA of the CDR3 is TGTGCCAGCAGTTACTCGGGGGGGAAGTACAATGAGCAGTTCTTC. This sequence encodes CASSYSGGKYNEQFF.

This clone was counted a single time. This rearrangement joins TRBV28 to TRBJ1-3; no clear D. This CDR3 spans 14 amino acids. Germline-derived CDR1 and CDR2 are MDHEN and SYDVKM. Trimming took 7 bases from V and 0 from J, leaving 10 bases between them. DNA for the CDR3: TGTGCCAGCACCCGACACCGCTCTGGAAACACCATATATTTT. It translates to CASTRHRSGNTIYF.

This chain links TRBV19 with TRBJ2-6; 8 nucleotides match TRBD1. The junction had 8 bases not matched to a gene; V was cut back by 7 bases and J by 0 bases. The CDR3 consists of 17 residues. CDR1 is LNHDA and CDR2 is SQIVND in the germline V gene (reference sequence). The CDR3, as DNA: TGTGCCAGTACCATGAGGACAGGGAGCTCTGGGGCCAACGTCCTGACTTTC. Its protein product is CASTMRTGSSGANVLTF.

The CDR3: CASSQDLMGSGNEQFF. The CDR3 DNA reads as TGCGCCAGCAGCCAAGATCTAATGGGGAGCGGTAATGAGCAGTTCTTC. The genes are TRBV4-3 and TRBJ2-1, with D tentatively TRBD2 (5 bases). V was shortened by 0 bases and J by 7 bases, with 16 bases between the two germline ends. The CDR3 sequence is 16 residues long. Germline CDR1 reads LGHNA; CDR2 reads YSLEER.

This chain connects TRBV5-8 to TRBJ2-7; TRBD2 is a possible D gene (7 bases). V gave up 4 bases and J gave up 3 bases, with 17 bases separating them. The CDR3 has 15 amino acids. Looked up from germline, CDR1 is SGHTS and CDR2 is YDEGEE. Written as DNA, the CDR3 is TGTGCCAGCAGCCCCCATCGGCGGGGGCTCTACGAGCAGTACTTC. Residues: CASSPHRRGLYEQYF.

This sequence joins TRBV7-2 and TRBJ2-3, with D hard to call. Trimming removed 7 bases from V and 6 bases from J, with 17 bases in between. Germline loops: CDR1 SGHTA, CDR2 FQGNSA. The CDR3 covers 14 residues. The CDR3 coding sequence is TGTGCCAGCACCTCCCCTTCTAGGATGGATACGCAGTATTTT. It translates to CASTSPSRMDTQYF.

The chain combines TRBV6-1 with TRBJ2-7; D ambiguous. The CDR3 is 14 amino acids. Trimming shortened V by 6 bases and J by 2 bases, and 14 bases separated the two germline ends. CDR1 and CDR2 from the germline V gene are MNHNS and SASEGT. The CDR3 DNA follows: TGTGCCAGCAGCACCAGACACGCTACCTACGAGCAGTACTTC. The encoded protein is CASSTRHATYEQYF.